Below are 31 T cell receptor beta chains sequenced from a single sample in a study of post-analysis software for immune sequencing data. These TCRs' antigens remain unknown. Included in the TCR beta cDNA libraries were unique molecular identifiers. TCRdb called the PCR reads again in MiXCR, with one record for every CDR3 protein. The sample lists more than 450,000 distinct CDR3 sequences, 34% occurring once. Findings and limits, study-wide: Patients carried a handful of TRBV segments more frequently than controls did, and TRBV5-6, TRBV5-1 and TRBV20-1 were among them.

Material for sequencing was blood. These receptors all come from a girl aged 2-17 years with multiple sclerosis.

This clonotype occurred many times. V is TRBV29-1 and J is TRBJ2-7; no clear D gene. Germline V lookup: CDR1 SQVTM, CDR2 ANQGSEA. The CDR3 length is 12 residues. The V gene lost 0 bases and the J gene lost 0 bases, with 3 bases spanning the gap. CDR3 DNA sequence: TGCAGCGTTGAAGACAGCTCCTACGAGCAGTACTTC. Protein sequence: CSVEDSSYEQYF.

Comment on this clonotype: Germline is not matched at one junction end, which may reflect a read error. DNA for the CDR3: TGTGCCGGCAGCTTAGCTGGGAGCACAGATACGCAGTATTTT. Translating it yields CAGSLAGSTDTQYF. The chain is built from TRBV11-2 and TRBJ2-3; D gene uncertain. This CDR3 is built from 14 residues. Germline V gives CDR1 SGHAT, CDR2 FQNNGV.

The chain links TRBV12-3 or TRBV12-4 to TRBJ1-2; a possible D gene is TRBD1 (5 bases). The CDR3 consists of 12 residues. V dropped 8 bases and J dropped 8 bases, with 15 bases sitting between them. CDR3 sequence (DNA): TGTGCCAGCGGGCTTTGGGGACGCGGCTACACCTTC. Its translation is CASGLWGRGYTF.

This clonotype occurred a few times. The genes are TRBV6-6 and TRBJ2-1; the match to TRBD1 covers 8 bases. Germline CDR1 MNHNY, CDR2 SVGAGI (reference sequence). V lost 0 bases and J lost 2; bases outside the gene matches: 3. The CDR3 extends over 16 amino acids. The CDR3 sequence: CASSYSLDRAYNEQFF. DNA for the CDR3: TGTGCCAGCAGTTACTCTTTGGACAGGGCCTACAATGAGCAGTTCTTC.

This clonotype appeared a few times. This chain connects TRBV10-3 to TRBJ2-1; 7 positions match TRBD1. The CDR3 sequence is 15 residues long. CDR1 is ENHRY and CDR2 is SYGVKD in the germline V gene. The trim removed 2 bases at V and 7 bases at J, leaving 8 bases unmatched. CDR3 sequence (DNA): TGTGCCATCAGTGAGGCCGCAGGGGGTGAGAATGAGCAGTTCTTC. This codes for CAISEAAGGENEQFF.

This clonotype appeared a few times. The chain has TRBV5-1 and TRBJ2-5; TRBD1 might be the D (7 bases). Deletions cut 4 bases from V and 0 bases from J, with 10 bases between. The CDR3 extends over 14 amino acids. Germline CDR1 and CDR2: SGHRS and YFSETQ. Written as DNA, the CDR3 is TGCGCCAGCAGCGCGGGACAGAACCAAGAGACCCAGTACTTC. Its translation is CASSAGQNQETQYF.

The CDR3 bases are TGTGCCAGCCGGGAGGGGGATACGCAGTATTTT. This gives the protein CASREGDTQYF. The genes are TRBV6-5 and TRBJ2-3; TRBD2 aligns across 8 bases. This CDR3 has 11 amino acids. The trim removed 8 bases at V and 6 bases at J, leaving 1 base unmatched. CDR1 and CDR2 (germline): MNHEY, SVGAGI.

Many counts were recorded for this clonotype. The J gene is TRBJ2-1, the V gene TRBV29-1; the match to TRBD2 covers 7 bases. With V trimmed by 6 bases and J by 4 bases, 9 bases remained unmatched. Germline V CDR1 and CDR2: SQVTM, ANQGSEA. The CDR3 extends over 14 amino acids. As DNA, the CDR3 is TGCAGCGTCGCCGTAGCGGGTGTTTACAATGAGCAGTTCTTC. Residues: CSVAVAGVYNEQFF.

DNA of the CDR3: TGTGCCACCAGCAGAGATTTTGATCCCTACGAGCAGTACTTC. It is translated as CATSRDFDPYEQYF. This chain joins TRBV15 and TRBJ2-7; D is uncertain. V was clipped by 0 bases and J by 2 bases, with 8 bases between them. The V gene's germline CDR1 is LNHNV and CDR2 YYDKDF (reference sequence). The CDR3 loop spans 14 amino acids.

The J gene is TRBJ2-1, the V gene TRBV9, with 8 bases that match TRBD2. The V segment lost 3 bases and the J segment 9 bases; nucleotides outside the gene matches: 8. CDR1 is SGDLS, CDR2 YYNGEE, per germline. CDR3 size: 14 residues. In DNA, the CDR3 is TGTGCCAGCAGCGGAGACAGCGGGGGAGGTGAGCAGTTCTTC. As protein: CASSGDSGGGEQFF.

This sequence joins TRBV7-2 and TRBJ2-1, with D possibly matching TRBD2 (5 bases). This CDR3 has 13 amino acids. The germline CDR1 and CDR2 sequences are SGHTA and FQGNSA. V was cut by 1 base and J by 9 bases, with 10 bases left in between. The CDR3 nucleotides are TGTGCCAGCAGCTTAGGTTCGGGGATTGAGCAGTTCTTC. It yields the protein CASSLGSGIEQFF. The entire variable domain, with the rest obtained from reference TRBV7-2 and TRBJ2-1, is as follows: GAGVSQSPSNKVTEKGKDVELRCDPISGHTALYWYRQSLGQGLEFLIYFQGNSAPDKSGLPSDRFSAERTGGSVSTLTIQRTQQEDSAVYLCASSLGSGIEQFFGPGTRLTVL.

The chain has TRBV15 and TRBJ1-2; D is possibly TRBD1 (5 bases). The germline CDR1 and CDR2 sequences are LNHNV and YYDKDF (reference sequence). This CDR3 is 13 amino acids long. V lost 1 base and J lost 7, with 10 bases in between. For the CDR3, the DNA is TGTGCCACCAGCAGAGCAAGGGGCAGTGGCTACACCTTC. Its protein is CATSRARGSGYTF.

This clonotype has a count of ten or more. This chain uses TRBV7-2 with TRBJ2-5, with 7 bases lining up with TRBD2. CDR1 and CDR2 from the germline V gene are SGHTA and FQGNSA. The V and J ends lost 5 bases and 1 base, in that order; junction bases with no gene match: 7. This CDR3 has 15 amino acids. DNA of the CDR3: TGTGCCAGCAGCCCCCTCGGGACTACCCAAGAGACCCAGTACTTC. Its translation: CASSPLGTTQETQYF.

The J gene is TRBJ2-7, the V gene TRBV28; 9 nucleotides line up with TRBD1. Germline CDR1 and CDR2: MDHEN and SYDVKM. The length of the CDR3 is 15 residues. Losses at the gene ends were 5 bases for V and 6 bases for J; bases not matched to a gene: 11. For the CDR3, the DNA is TGTGCCAGCAGTCAAGCGGGACAGGGATCGCGCGAGCAGTACTTC. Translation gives CASSQAGQGSREQYF. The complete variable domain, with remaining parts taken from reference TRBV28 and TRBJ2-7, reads DVKVTQSSRYLVKRTGEKVFLECVQDMDHENMFWYRQDPGLGLRLIYFSYDVKMKEKGDIPEGYSVSREKKERFSLILESASTNQTSMYLCASSQAGQGSREQYFGPGTRLTVT.

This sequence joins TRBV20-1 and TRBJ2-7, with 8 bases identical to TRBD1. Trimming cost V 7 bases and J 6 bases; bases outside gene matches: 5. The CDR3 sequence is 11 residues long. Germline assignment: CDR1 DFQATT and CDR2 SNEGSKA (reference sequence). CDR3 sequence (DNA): TGCAGTGTAGGCGGACAGGGCGAGCAGTACTTC. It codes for CSVGGQGEQYF.

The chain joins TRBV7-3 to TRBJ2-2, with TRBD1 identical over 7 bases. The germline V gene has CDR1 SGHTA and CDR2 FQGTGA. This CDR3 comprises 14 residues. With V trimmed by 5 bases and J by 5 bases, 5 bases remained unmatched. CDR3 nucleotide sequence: TGTGCCAGCAGCGTTGCACAGGGGACCGGGGAGCTGTTTTTT. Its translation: CASSVAQGTGELFF.

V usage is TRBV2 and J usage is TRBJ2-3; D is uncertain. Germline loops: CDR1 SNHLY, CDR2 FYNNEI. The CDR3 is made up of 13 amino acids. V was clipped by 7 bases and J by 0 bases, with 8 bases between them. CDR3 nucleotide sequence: TGTGCCAGCAATATGGATAGCACAGATACGCAGTATTTT. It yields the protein CASNMDSTDTQYF.

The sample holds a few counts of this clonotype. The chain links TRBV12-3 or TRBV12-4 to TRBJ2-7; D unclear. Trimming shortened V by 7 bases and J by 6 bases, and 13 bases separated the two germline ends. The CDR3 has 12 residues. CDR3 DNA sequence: TGTGCCAGCACCAGAACCACGGGCGAGCAGTACTTC. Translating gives CASTRTTGEQYF.

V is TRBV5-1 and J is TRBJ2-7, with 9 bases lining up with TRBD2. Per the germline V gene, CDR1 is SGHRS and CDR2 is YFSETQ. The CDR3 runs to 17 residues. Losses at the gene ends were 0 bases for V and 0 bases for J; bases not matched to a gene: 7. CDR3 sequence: CASSLDDSGGLSYEQYF. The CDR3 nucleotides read TGCGCCAGCAGCTTGGATGATAGCGGGGGCCTCTCCTACGAGCAGTACTTC.

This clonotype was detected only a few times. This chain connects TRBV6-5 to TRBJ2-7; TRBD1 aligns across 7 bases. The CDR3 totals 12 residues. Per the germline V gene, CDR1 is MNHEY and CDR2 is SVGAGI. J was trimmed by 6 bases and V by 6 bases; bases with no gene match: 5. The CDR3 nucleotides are TGTGCCAGCAGCCGGACAGGCTTCGAGCAGTACTTC. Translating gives CASSRTGFEQYF.

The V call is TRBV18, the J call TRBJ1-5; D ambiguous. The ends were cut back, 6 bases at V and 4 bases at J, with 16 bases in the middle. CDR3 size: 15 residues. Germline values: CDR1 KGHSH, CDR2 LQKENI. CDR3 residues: CASSEMGRGNQPQHF. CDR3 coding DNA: TGTGCCAGCTCCGAAATGGGCCGGGGAAATCAGCCCCAGCATTTT.

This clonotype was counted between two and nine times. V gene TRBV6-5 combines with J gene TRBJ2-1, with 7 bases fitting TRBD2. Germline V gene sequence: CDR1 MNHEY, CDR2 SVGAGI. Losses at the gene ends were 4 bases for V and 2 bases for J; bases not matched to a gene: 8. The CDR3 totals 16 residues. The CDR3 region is CASSFPSGAAYNEQFF. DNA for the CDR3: TGTGCCAGCAGTTTCCCGAGCGGGGCCGCCTACAATGAGCAGTTCTTC.

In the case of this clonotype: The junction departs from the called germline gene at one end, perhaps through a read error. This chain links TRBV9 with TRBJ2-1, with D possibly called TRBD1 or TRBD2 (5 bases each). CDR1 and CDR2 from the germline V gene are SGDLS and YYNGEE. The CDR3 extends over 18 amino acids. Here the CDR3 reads CAGSVALEARGLYNEQFF. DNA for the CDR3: TGTGCCGGCAGCGTAGCTTTAGAAGCTCGGGGCTTGTACAATGAGCAGTTCTTC. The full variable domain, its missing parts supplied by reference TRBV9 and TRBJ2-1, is DSGVTQTPKHLITATGQRVTLRCSPRSGDLSVYWYQQSLDQGLQFLIQYYNGEERAKGNILERFSAQQFPDLHSELNLSSLELGDSALYFCAGSVALEARGLYNEQFFGPGTRLTVL.

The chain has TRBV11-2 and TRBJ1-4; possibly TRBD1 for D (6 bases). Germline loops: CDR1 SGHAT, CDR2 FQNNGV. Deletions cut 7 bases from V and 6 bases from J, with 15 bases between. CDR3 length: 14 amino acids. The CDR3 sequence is CASTKQGEYEKLFF. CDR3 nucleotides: TGTGCCAGCACCAAACAGGGAGAGTATGAAAAACTGTTTTTT.

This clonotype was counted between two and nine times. The CDR3 loop reads CSARDWTGTKAFF. The CDR3 DNA reads TGCAGTGCTAGAGATTGGACTGGGACAAAAGCTTTCTTT. This chain uses TRBV20-1 with TRBJ1-1; possibly TRBD1 for D (6 bases). Looked up from germline, CDR1 is DFQATT and CDR2 is SNEGSKA (reference sequence). Trimming took off 0 bases at V and 9 bases at J, with 14 bases between the two ends. This CDR3 is built from 13 residues.

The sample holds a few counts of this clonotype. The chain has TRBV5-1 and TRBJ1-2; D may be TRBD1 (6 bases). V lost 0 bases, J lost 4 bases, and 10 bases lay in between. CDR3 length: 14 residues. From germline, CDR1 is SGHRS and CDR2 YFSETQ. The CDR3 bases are TGCGCCAGCAGCTTGGTCGCAGGGGTCTATGGCTACACCTTC. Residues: CASSLVAGVYGYTF.

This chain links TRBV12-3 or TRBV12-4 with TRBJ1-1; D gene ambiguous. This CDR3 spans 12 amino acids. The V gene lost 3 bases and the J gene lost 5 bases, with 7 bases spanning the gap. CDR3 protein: CASSFMVTEAFF. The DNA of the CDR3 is TGTGCCAGCAGTTTTATGGTAACTGAAGCTTTCTTT.

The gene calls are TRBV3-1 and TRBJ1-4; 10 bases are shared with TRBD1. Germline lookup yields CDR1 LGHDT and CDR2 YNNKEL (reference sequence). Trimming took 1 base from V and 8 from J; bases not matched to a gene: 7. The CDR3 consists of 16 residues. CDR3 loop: CASSQGWGQGREKLFF. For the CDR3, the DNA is TGTGCCAGCAGCCAAGGATGGGGACAGGGGCGCGAAAAACTGTTTTTT. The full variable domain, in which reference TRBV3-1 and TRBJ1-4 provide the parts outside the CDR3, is DTAVSQTPKYLVTQMGNDKSIKCEQNLGHDTMYWYKQDSKKFLKIMFSYNNKELIINETVPNRFSPKSPDKAHLNLHINSLELGDSAVYFCASSQGWGQGREKLFFGSGTQLSVL.

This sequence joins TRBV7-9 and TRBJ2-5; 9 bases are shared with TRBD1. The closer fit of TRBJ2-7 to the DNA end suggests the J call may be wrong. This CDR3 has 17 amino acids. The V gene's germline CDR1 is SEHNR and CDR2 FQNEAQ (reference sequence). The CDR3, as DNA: TGTGCCAGCAACAAACTCCCTGACAGGGGGTTCGGCAACGAGCAGTACTTC. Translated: CASNKLPDRGFGNEQYF.

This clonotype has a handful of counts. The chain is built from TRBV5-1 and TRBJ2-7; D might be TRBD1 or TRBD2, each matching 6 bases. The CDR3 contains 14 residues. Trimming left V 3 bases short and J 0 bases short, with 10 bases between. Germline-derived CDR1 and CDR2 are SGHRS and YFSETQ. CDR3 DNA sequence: TGCGCCAGCAGCTGGGGGGCAGCCTCCTACGAGCAGTACTTC. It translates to CASSWGAASYEQYF.

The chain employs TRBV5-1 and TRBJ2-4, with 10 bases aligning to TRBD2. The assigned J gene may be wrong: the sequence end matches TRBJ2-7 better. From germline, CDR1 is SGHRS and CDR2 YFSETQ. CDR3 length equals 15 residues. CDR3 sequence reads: CASSLIAGGIYEQYF. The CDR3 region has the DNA TGCGCCAGCAGCTTGATAGCGGGGGGAATCTACGAGCAGTACTTC.